The clone carrying this TCR beta chain was found a few times. Its antigen is currently unknown. The sample belongs to a study of T cells in Graves' hyperthyroidism and ophthalmopathy. Study-level points and caveats: Ophthalmopathy was separated from stable hyperthyroidism by a 13 V-J model. Blood samples included most of the expanded thyroid clonotypes exceeding 0.001.

The TCR beta CDR3 regions underwent amplification using RNA transcripts as the source. Using the HTBI primer set, a first-round RT-PCR was run on the TCR CDR3. MiXCR, applied by TCRdb to the multiplex PCR reads, yields one record per CDR3 protein. The sample consists of 400,000 to 550,000 distinct CDR3 sequences, approximately 25% of them appearing once. Uncontrolled infection, other autoimmune disease, pregnancy or lactation barred patients from enrollment. The specimen was blood. The clonotype comes from a woman younger than 45 with Graves' ophthalmopathy.

The DNA of the CDR3 is TGTGCCAGCAGGAAACTCCCCTCCTACGAGCAGTACTTC. Amino acid sequence: CASRKLPSYEQYF. The chain is built from TRBV13 and TRBJ2-7; no reliable D call. The germline V and J ends were trimmed by 6 bases and 0 bases, with 9 bases remaining between them. The germline V gene encodes CDR1 PRHDT and CDR2 FYEKMQ (reference sequence). This CDR3 is built from 13 residues. Filled out from reference TRBV13 and TRBJ2-7, the complete variable domain reads AAGVIQSPRHLIKEKRETATLKCYPIPRHDTVYWYQQGPGQDPQFLISFYEKMQSDKGSIPDRFSAQQFSDYHSELNMSSLELGDSALYFCASRKLPSYEQYFGPGTRLTVT.